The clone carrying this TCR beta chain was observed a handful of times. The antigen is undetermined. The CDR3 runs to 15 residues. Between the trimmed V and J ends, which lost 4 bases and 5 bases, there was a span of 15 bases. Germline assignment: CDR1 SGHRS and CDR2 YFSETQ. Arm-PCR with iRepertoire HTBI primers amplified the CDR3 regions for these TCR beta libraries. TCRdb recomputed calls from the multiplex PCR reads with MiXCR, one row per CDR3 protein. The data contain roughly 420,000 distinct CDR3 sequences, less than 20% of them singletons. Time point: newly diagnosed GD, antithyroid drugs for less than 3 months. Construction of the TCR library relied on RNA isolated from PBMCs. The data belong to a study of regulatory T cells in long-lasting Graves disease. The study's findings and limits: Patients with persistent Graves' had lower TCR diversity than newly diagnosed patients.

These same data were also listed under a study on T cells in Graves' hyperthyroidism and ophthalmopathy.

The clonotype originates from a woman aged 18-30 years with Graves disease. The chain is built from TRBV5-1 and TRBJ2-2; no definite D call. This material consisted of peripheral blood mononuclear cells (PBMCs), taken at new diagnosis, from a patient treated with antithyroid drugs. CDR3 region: CASSKFIEVTGELFF. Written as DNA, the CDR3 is TGCGCCAGCAGCAAGTTTATAGAGGTTACCGGGGAGCTGTTTTTT.